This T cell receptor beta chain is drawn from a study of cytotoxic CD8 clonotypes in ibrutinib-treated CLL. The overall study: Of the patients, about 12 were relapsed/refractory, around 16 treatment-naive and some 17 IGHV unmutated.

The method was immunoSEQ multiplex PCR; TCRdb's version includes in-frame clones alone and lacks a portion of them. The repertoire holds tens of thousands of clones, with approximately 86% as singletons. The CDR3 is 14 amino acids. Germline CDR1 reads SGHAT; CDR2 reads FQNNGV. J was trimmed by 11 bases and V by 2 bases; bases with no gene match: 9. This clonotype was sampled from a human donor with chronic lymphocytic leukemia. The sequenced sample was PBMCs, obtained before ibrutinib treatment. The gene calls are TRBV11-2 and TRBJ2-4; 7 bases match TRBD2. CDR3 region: CASSLFGKSGVQYF. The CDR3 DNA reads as TGTGCCAGCAGCTTATTCGGCAAGAGCGGGGTTCAGTACTTC.